These 25 T cell receptor beta chains share one sample of origin, sequenced in a study of blood T cells in healthy people across ages. A second 7 to 11 cycle PCR used barcoded and J-beta primers. TCRdb recomputed calls from the 5' RACE reads with MiXCR, one row per CDR3 protein. The table lists about a million distinct CDR3 sequences, 35% to 45% of them singletons. The sequenced sample was blood. The receptors were gathered from a man between 18 and 35 years old in good health.

This clonotype has a handful of counts. The V call is TRBV25-1, the J call TRBJ2-4; D ambiguous. The J call may be mistaken, given a closer DNA end match to TRBJ2-7. The germline V gene has CDR1 MGHDK and CDR2 SYGVNS. The CDR3 has 13 residues. This CDR3 is CASSRPSSREQYF. The CDR3 DNA reads as TGTGCCAGCAGTCGTCCGTCTTCCCGCGAGCAGTACTTC.

A few counts support this clonotype. The rearrangement links TRBV20-1 to TRBJ1-1; 9 bases agree with TRBD1. Per the germline V gene, CDR1 is DFQATT and CDR2 is SNEGSKA (reference sequence). The junction had 5 bases not matched to a gene; V was cut back by 6 bases and J by 0 bases. This CDR3 is built from 14 residues. For the CDR3, the DNA is TGCAGTGCCCTTCGGACAGGGGTGAACACTGAAGCTTTCTTT. The encoded protein is CSALRTGVNTEAFF.

The chain employs TRBV5-1 and TRBJ1-5, with D possibly being TRBD1 (5 bases). V lost 4 bases and J 3 bases, leaving 14 bases between the germline ends. CDR1 SGHRS and CDR2 YFSETQ come from the germline V gene. CDR3 length: 15 amino acids. CDR3 loop: CASSEGLKHNQPQHF. The CDR3 bases are TGCGCCAGCAGCGAGGGGCTGAAGCACAATCAGCCCCAGCATTTT. The full variable domain, rest sourced from reference TRBV5-1 and TRBJ1-5, is KAGVTQTPRYLIKTRGQQVTLSCSPISGHRSVSWYQQTPGQGLQFLFEYFSETQRNKGNFPGRFSGRQFSNSRSEMNVSTLELGDSALYLCASSEGLKHNQPQHFGDGTRLSIL.

The chain uses TRBV27 and TRBJ1-2; no firm D call. CDR1 is MNHEY, CDR2 SMNVEV, per germline (reference sequence). The CDR3 is 13 residues long. The V gene lost 6 bases and the J gene lost 2 bases, with 10 bases spanning the gap. CDR3 bases: TGTGCCAGCAGCCATGCGGAGAACTATGGCTACACCTTC. It translates to CASSHAENYGYTF.

This clonotype was seen a handful of times. This sequence joins TRBV20-1 and TRBJ2-2; no reliable D call. Germline CDR1 and CDR2: DFQATT and SNEGSKA (reference sequence). The length of the CDR3 is 14 residues. Trimming removed 0 bases at V and 5 bases at J, with 10 bases between. The CDR3 loop reads CSARDPSTTGELFF. CDR3 nucleotides: TGCAGTGCTAGAGATCCCTCGACTACCGGGGAGCTGTTTTTT.

This rearrangement joins TRBV6-2 or TRBV6-3 to TRBJ2-5; possible D gene TRBD1, 5 bases. This CDR3 has 14 residues. The germline V gene encodes CDR1 MNHEY and CDR2 SVGEGT. Trimming took 6 bases from V and 5 from J, leaving 16 bases between them. In DNA form, the CDR3 reads TGTGCCAGCAGGGACACAAAGGCCCCGGAGACCCAGTACTTC. Amino acid sequence: CASRDTKAPETQYF.

This clonotype was counted a few times. The V gene is TRBV28, the J gene TRBJ2-1; D is tentatively TRBD1 or TRBD2 (6 bases each). This CDR3 has 18 amino acids. The V and J ends lost 4 bases and 4 bases respectively, with 23 bases between them. The V gene's germline CDR1 is MDHEN and CDR2 SYDVKM. The CDR3 sequence: CASSSQGYVGGSYNEQFF. The CDR3 DNA reads as TGTGCCAGCAGTTCGCAGGGGTATGTGGGGGGATCTTACAATGAGCAGTTCTTC.

V is TRBV5-1 and J is TRBJ2-7, with 7 bases fitting TRBD1. J lost 3 bases, V lost 7 bases, and 10 bases had no gene match. Looked up from germline, CDR1 is SGHRS and CDR2 is YFSETQ. The CDR3 loop spans 14 amino acids. Here the CDR3 reads CASRSGTAFYEQYF. The CDR3 region has the DNA TGCGCCAGCCGATCCGGGACAGCCTTCTACGAGCAGTACTTC.

This clonotype was detected a few times. V is TRBV4-1 and J is TRBJ1-4; 7 nucleotides align to TRBD1. Trimming cost V 3 bases and J 0 bases; bases outside gene matches: 7. Germline V gives CDR1 MGHRA, CDR2 YSYEKL. The CDR3 runs 17 residues. In DNA form, the CDR3 reads TGCGCCAGCAGCCAGGTGCCCCAGGGGGCAACTAATGAAAAACTGTTTTTT. This sequence encodes CASSQVPQGATNEKLFF.

This clonotype was seen a handful of times. The chain carries TRBV29-1 and TRBJ1-2, with D maybe TRBD1 (6 bases). The germline CDR1 and CDR2 sequences are SQVTM and ANQGSEA. V was shortened by 4 bases and J by 6 bases, with 12 bases between the two germline ends. This CDR3 is 12 amino acids long. The CDR3: CSVAGAGDGYTF. The CDR3 coding sequence is TGCAGCGTTGCAGGGGCTGGGGATGGCTACACCTTC.

The chain combines TRBV29-1 with TRBJ1-4, with D hard to call. Per the germline V gene, CDR1 is SQVTM and CDR2 is ANQGSEA. This CDR3 has 14 residues. V was clipped by 2 bases and J by 8 bases, with 15 bases between them. The CDR3 loop is CSVESTAFGEKLFF. CDR3 DNA sequence: TGCAGCGTTGAATCGACGGCGTTTGGAGAAAAACTGTTTTTT.

The CDR3 sequence: CSVSGSSAEAFF. The DNA of the CDR3 is TGCAGCGTATCAGGGTCGTCCGCTGAAGCTTTCTTT. This rearrangement joins TRBV29-1 to TRBJ1-1; TRBD1 might be the D (5 bases). Trimming removed 6 bases at V and 6 bases at J, with 14 bases between. CDR1 and CDR2 from the germline V gene are SQVTM and ANQGSEA. This CDR3 is built from 12 residues.

This clonotype was observed a few times. This chain joins TRBV6-5 and TRBJ1-1, with D tentatively TRBD1 (5 bases). CDR3 length: 17 residues. Germline V gives CDR1 MNHEY, CDR2 SVGAGI. Trimming stripped 2 bases from V and 1 base from J, with 17 bases between. CDR3 sequence: CASSYRSTGTGNTEAFF. CDR3 sequence (DNA): TGTGCCAGCAGTTACCGATCCACCGGGACGGGGAACACTGAAGCTTTCTTT.

The J gene is TRBJ2-3, the V gene TRBV30; 11 bases are a match to TRBD1. Germline CDR1 is GTSNPN and CDR2 is SVGIG (reference sequence). J lost 5 bases, V lost 7 bases, and 11 bases had no gene match. This CDR3 is 15 amino acids long. In DNA form, the CDR3 reads TGTGCCTCCCAGGCTAGGGACAGGGGGGAAGATACGCAGTATTTT. Its translation is CASQARDRGEDTQYF.

V and J are TRBV7-2 and TRBJ1-1; 9 bases line up with TRBD1. CDR1 is SGHTA and CDR2 is FQGNSA in the germline V gene. This CDR3 has 15 amino acids. V lost 10 bases to trimming and J lost 4 bases; unmatched junction nucleotides: 13. The CDR3 nucleotides read TGTGCCACCCAGGACAGGGGAAGGGATGGCACTGAAGCTTTCTTT. Encoded protein: CATQDRGRDGTEAFF.

This clonotype was seen only a few times. V is TRBV4-1 and J is TRBJ1-2, with TRBD1 as a possible D gene (5 bases). Germline CDR1 is MGHRA and CDR2 is YSYEKL. This CDR3 has 14 residues. Trimming removed 0 bases at V and 6 bases at J, with 11 bases between. This CDR3 reads CASSQEVTANGYTF. In DNA, the CDR3 is TGCGCCAGCAGCCAAGAGGTGACAGCAAATGGCTACACCTTC.

The CDR3: CASSQAGTNEKLFF. CDR3 DNA sequence: TGTGCCAGCAGCCAGGCGGGAACTAATGAAAAACTGTTTTTT. The gene calls are TRBV3-1 and TRBJ1-4; unclear D gene. There are 14 residues in the CDR3. Deletions cut 3 bases from V and 1 base from J, with 6 bases between. Germline V gene sequence: CDR1 LGHDT, CDR2 YNNKEL (reference sequence). Using reference TRBV3-1 and TRBJ1-4 for the parts outside the CDR3, the full variable domain is DTAVSQTPKYLVTQMGNDKSIKCEQNLGHDTMYWYKQDSKKFLKIMFSYNNKELIINETVPNRFSPKSPDKAHLNLHINSLELGDSAVYFCASSQAGTNEKLFFGSGTQLSVL.

CDR3 amino acids: CASSSLPPALGEQYF. As DNA, the CDR3 is TGTGCCAGCAGTTCCCTCCCGCCTGCTTTGGGTGAGCAGTACTTC. The rearrangement links TRBV12-3 or TRBV12-4 to TRBJ2-7; D ambiguous. V was cut by 4 bases and J by 7 bases, with 20 bases left in between. The CDR3 spans 15 residues.

Many counts were recorded for this clonotype. V and J are TRBV7-2 and TRBJ2-1; maybe TRBD1 (6 bases). V lost 0 bases and J 4 bases, leaving 10 bases between the germline ends. The CDR3 is made up of 15 amino acids. Looked up from germline, CDR1 is SGHTA and CDR2 is FQGNSA. CDR3 in DNA: TGTGCCAGCAGCTTAGCGGGGGCAGCATACAATGAGCAGTTCTTC. Residues: CASSLAGAAYNEQFF.

This chain joins TRBV4-3 and TRBJ1-3; D is ambiguous. This CDR3 comprises 15 residues. V was clipped by 0 bases and J by 0 bases, with 6 bases between them. The germline V gene encodes CDR1 LGHNA and CDR2 YSLEER. Here the CDR3 DNA reads TGCGCCAGCAGCCAAGATAGTGACTCTGGAAACACCATATATTTT. Translated, it gives CASSQDSDSGNTIYF.

The chain links TRBV6-5 to TRBJ1-2, with D perhaps TRBD1 (5 bases). Trimming pared 8 bases from V and 7 bases from J, leaving 17 bases between. Germline lookup yields CDR1 MNHEY and CDR2 SVGAGI. There are 13 residues in the CDR3. The CDR3 sequence: CASRLQGFGGYTF. In nucleotides, the CDR3 is TGTGCCAGCCGACTTCAGGGTTTCGGTGGCTACACCTTC.

This clonotype came up a few times. The rearrangement links TRBV9 to TRBJ2-3; no clear D gene. This CDR3 comprises 13 residues. CDR1 SGDLS and CDR2 YYNGEE come from the germline V gene. The germline V and J ends were trimmed by 0 bases and 2 bases, with 4 bases remaining between them. CDR3 coding DNA: TGTGCCAGCAGCGTAGAGGCCACAGATACGCAGTATTTT. Translation gives CASSVEATDTQYF.

The CDR3 nucleotides are TGCGCCAGCAATATTGACACACAAGAGACCCAGTACTTC. Amino acids: CASNIDTQETQYF. The chain employs TRBV5-1 and TRBJ2-5; D gene uncertain. Germline-derived CDR1 and CDR2 are SGHRS and YFSETQ. V lost 6 bases to trimming and J lost 2 bases, with 11 bases between them. The CDR3 is 13 residues long.

The sample holds a few counts of this clonotype. This chain uses TRBV12-3 or TRBV12-4 with TRBJ1-4, with TRBD1 matching over 9 bases. The CDR3 contains 14 residues. Trimming at V came to 5 bases and at J to 8 bases, leaving 6 bases not matched to a gene. In nucleotides, the CDR3 is TGTGCCAGCAGTACGGGACAGGGTGCCGAAAAACTGTTTTTT. It translates to CASSTGQGAEKLFF.

This clonotype has only a few counts. The chain couples TRBV4-2 to TRBJ2-7; perhaps D is TRBD1 or TRBD2 (5 bases each). The J call may not be correct, given that the DNA end is closer to TRBJ2-4. The germline CDR1 and CDR2 sequences are LGHNA and YNFKEQ. The length of the CDR3 is 16 residues. This CDR3 reads CASSQVEGDVKNIQYF. The CDR3 DNA is TGTGCCAGCAGCCAAGTAGAAGGGGACGTCAAAAACATTCAGTACTTC.